One sample yielded the 7 T cell receptor beta chains listed below, sequenced in a study of OX40 agonist ivuxolimab in advanced cancers. The table came from immunoSEQ multiplex PCR; TCRdb's copy has only in-frame clones and leaves some out. The repertoire includes roughly 50,000 clones, around nine tenths of them detected once, and 10% sits in the top ten. Sequenced here: CD4+ or CD8+ T cells sorted from blood, sampled in a trial of the OX40 agonist ivuxolimab. These receptors originate from an adult with an advanced solid tumor such as melanoma, head and neck, liver or kidney cancer.

The rearrangement joins TRBV6-4 to TRBJ1-2; D remains ambiguous. V lost 0 bases and J lost 10, with 9 bases in between. The CDR3 consists of 12 residues. Germline-derived CDR1 and CDR2 are MRHNA and SNTAGT. The CDR3 coding sequence is TGTGCCAGCAGTGACTCGTCGAGGTACTACACCTTC. Translation gives CASSDSSRYYTF.

The genes are TRBV5-4 and TRBJ2-1; D unresolved. CDR1 is SGHNT, CDR2 YYREEE, per germline (reference sequence). Trimming removed 0 bases from V and 0 bases from J, with 13 bases in between. The CDR3 runs 17 residues. Written as DNA, the CDR3 is TGTGCCAGCAGCTTGGGACCACAGCTTAGCTCCTACAATGAGCAGTTCTTC. As protein: CASSLGPQLSSYNEQFF.

The chain combines TRBV14 with TRBJ1-1; D is ambiguous. Germline V gene sequence: CDR1 SGHDN, CDR2 FVKESK. Trimming removed 1 base at V and 3 bases at J, with 12 bases between. The CDR3 is made up of 15 amino acids. The CDR3, as DNA: TGTGCCAGCAGCCAAGGCGTCGTTGAATACACTGAAGCTTTCTTT. Translated, it gives CASSQGVVEYTEAFF.

The chain joins TRBV4-1 to TRBJ1-6; unclear D gene. V shed 7 bases and J shed 8 bases, with 15 bases lying between them. From germline, CDR1 is MGHRA and CDR2 YSYEKL. This CDR3 region has 14 residues. In nucleotides, the CDR3 is TGCGCCAGCACCTCCGGAAGTCAAGATTCACCCCTCCACTTT. Protein product: CASTSGSQDSPLHF.

This chain uses TRBV6-5 with TRBJ2-7; D is unclear. This CDR3 spans 15 amino acids. The germline gives CDR1 MNHEY, CDR2 SVGAGI. Trimming left V 0 bases short and J 1 base short, with 10 bases between. CDR3 in DNA: TGTGCCAGCAGTTACTCGGCAGGAGCATCCTACGAGCAGTACTTC. Translation gives CASSYSAGASYEQYF.

V and J are TRBV2 and TRBJ2-4; D is perhaps TRBD1 or TRBD2 (5 bases each). The CDR3 covers 14 residues. Trimming cost V 10 bases and J 0 bases, with 13 bases left between them. Looked up from germline, CDR1 is SNHLY and CDR2 is FYNNEI. CDR3 region: CATGPGLAKNIQYF. The CDR3 bases are TGTGCCACGGGACCTGGGCTAGCCAAAAACATTCAGTACTTC.

This chain joins TRBV4-3 and TRBJ2-1, with no clear D. Germline assignment: CDR1 LGHNA and CDR2 YSLEER. The V end lost 1 base, the J end lost 2 bases, and 3 bases lay between the germline ends. The CDR3 contains 13 residues. CDR3 in DNA: TGCGCCAGCAGCCAAGTCCCCTACAATGAGCAGTTCTTC. It specifies CASSQVPYNEQFF.